This T cell receptor (beta chain) emerged from a study of cytomegalovirus exposure and HLA in healthy donors. The study's findings and limits: Indistinguishable V segments, including TRBV6-2 and TRBV6-3, were excluded. In a later analysis, at a false discovery rate of 0.05, 15,000 to 20,000 TCR beta sequences were associated with HLA alleles.

CDR1 and CDR2 from the germline V gene are LNHDA and SQIVND (reference sequence). Trimming took 3 bases from V and 4 from J; bases not matched to a gene: 6. CDR3 size: 15 residues. Points on this clone: The antigen is not known.

The PCR had 60 Vbeta and 13 Jbeta primers. Data came from immunoSEQ multiplex PCR; TCRdb stores just in-frame clones and leaves some out. The sample has about 200,000 clones; approximately 86% are singletons. The sequenced sample was PBMCs. The rearrangement links TRBV19 to TRBJ2-1; 7 bases line up with TRBD2. This TCR came from a woman in her 30s in good health and CMV-seronegative. CDR3 loop: CASSIGEGRYNEQFF. The CDR3 DNA reads TGTGCCAGTAGTATTGGGGAGGGGCGATACAATGAGCAGTTCTTC.